The rows below give T cell receptor beta chains drawn from one sample of a study of cytomegalovirus exposure and HLA in healthy donors. TCRdb keeps only in-frame clones here, not all; method: immunoSEQ multiplex PCR. In the table there are about 270,000 clones, just over 70% of which are singletons. The sample was PBMCs. These receptors were obtained from a female donor in good health and CMV-seronegative. Each CDR3 is given with its conserved first and last residue. The order of the fields is V gene, J gene, clone size, D gene, CDR3 DNA, CDR3 protein. A D gene is named only where the DNA matches it firmly. The listing skips clone size in some rows; elsewhere it reads once, few, many or a size class.

>TRBV7-8|TRBJ1-5|once|NA
TGTGCCAGCAGCTTAAATCGGGGAACCAATCAGCCCCAGCATTTT
CASSLNRGTNQPQHF
>TRBV7-2|TRBJ2-7|NA|TRBD2
TGTGCCAGCAGCTGGGGACTAGCGGGGGGCGAGCAGTACTTC
CASSWGLAGGEQYF
>TRBV12-5|TRBJ2-5|NA|NA
TGTGCTAGTGGTTTGGTACCGGGGACCCAGTACTTC
CASGLVPGTQYF
>TRBV5-1|TRBJ2-3|NA|NA
TGCGCCAGCAGCGTGGATAGCGGTGGGCCCCCAGATACGCAGTATTTT
CASSVDSGGPPDTQYF
>TRBV11-3|TRBJ2-1|NA|TRBD2
TGTGCCAGCAGCTTAGGCGGGAGGGCCGTTGAGCAGTTCTTC
CASSLGGRAVEQFF
>TRBV30|TRBJ2-7|NA|TRBD2
TGTGCCTGGGGACTGGGGGGGGAAGAGCAGTACTTC
CAWGLGGEEQYF
>TRBV28|TRBJ1-3|NA|TRBD1
TGTGCCAGCAGTTTGGTCGGGACAGGGGATGGAAACACCATATATTTT
CASSLVGTGDGNTIYF
>TRBV6-5|TRBJ1-2|NA|NA
TGTGCCAGCAGACCCCAGGGAAACTATGGCTACACCTTC
CASRPQGNYGYTF
>TRBV15|TRBJ1-2|NA|NA
TGTGCCACCAGCAGAGGACAGGTTCGTGGTGGCTACACCTTC
CATSRGQVRGGYTF
>TRBV5-1|TRBJ2-7|NA|NA
TGCGCCAGCAGCTTGGGCCAGGGGAGCCACGAGCAGTACTTC
CASSLGQGSHEQYF
>TRBV2|TRBJ1-5|NA|NA
TGTGCCAGCGATCAGGGTGTGGGTCAGCCCCAGCATTTT
CASDQGVGQPQHF
>TRBV4-2|TRBJ2-7|NA|NA
TGTGCCAGCAGCCAAGCGTGGACTGGCGTCGCTCTCTACGAGCAGTACTTC
CASSQAWTGVALYEQYF
>TRBV18|TRBJ2-7|NA|NA
TGTGCCAGCTCACTCTTTAGTGGGGAGGCCTCCTACGAGCAGTACTTC
CASSLFSGEASYEQYF
>TRBV10-3|TRBJ2-3|NA|NA
TGTGCCATCATGGAGGGTAGCACGCAGTATTTT
CAIMEGSTQYF
>TRBV7-6|TRBJ1-3|few|NA
TGTGCCAGCAGCCCAGTGATGGCCAGCTCTGGAAACACCATATATTTT
CASSPVMASSGNTIYF
>TRBV11-2|TRBJ1-6|few|NA
TGTGCCAGCAGCTTATCTCAGGGGTTAGATAATTCACCCCTCCACTTT
CASSLSQGLDNSPLHF